This T cell receptor (beta chain) was recovered during a study of cytomegalovirus exposure and HLA in healthy donors. Study overall: A subsequent analysis reported that the roughly 120 validation repertoires were produced on the same platform that had also been used for the roughly 700 first-cohort repertoires.

Assay: immunoSEQ multiplex PCR; the TCRdb copy retains only in-frame clones and omits some. Here the sample spans tens of thousands of clones, 80% to 95% being singletons. Germline assignment: CDR1 MNHEY and CDR2 SVGAGI. V lost 9 bases, J lost 2 bases, and 7 bases stayed unmatched. The CDR3 runs to 14 residues. With respect to this clone: Its antigen remains unknown.

General study results and limits: It was reported that the classifier diagnosed cytomegalovirus status with high specificity and sensitivity in both the original and validation cohorts. One later analysis, an examination of the 100 to 150 validation repertoires, found that first-cohort TCR clusters tended to co-occur in them. TCR beta chains numbering under 200 were designated cytomegalovirus-associated.

Sequencing was performed on PBMCs. The receptor's source is a woman aged 18-29 years in good health and CMV-seronegative. The V gene is TRBV6-5, the J gene TRBJ1-5, with 7 nucleotides matching TRBD1. CDR3 region: CAREQGRGNQPQHF. CDR3 DNA: TGTGCCAGAGAACAGGGGCGGGGCAATCAGCCCCAGCATTTT.